The present T cell receptor beta chain was sequenced within a study of regulatory T cells in long-lasting Graves disease. Time point: newly diagnosed GD, antithyroid drugs for less than 3 months. PBMC-derived RNA was used for the TCR library. The authors drew patients from an endocrinology department in Xi'an, China. iRepertoire HTBI primers and Arm-PCR of CDR3 regions built TCR beta libraries. MiXCR, run by TCRdb on the multiplex PCR reads, gives a single entry per CDR3 protein. The sample contains 350,000 to 500,000 distinct CDR3 sequences, roughly 15% of which appear only once. The table lists this clonotype with many counts. The sample was also linked to a second study, of T cells in Graves' hyperthyroidism and ophthalmopathy. This second study says: The HTBI primer set was used in a first-round RT-PCR of the TCR CDR3.

This specimen consisted of peripheral blood mononuclear cells (PBMCs), obtained at new diagnosis, from a patient treated with antithyroid drugs. The source is a woman aged 30 to 39 with Graves disease.

The CDR3 loop is CASSPGGLAEETQYF. CDR3 nucleotides: TGTGCCAGCTCACCGGGAGGACTAGCGGAAGAGACCCAGTACTTC. V is TRBV18 and J is TRBJ2-5; TRBD2 agrees at 10 bases. The CDR3 consists of 15 residues. In germline, CDR1 is KGHSH, CDR2 LQKENI. V lost 3 bases to trimming and J lost 3 bases; unmatched junction nucleotides: 4.